This T cell receptor (beta chain) was observed in a study of T-cell reconstitution after alpha-beta-depleted transplantation in children. The table lists this clonotype with a few counts. Antigen: not known. For TCRbeta, the library was prepared with unique molecular identifiers. Each CDR3 protein is one row after TCRdb ran MiXCR on the PCR reads. This table holds 500,000 to 650,000 distinct CDR3 sequences, over 10% found once. Notes on the study in general: Reportedly, only several hundred clones from non-depleted graft cells drove alpha-beta T-cell counts at about two months. There were some patients whose high TCRbeta diversity at day 60 came from surviving recipient T cells and thymic progenitors.

This CDR3 spans 13 amino acids. Trimming left V 7 bases short and J 6 bases short, with 13 bases between. The germline gives CDR1 SGHTA, CDR2 FQGNSA. The chain employs TRBV7-2 and TRBJ2-1; possibly TRBD1 for D (5 bases). This clonotype originated in a female patient aged 2 to 10 who had a stem cell transplant for aplastic anemia, so the T cells may come from the graft donor. Sequencing was performed on PBMCs, mostly from graft donor cells, taken 180 days after TCRalphabeta/CD19-depleted stem cell transplant. DNA of the CDR3: TGTGCCAGCACCCCGGACATCTCCAATGAGCAGTTCTTC. Translation gives CASTPDISNEQFF.